This passage covers 25 T cell receptor beta chains from one sample sequenced in a study of T cell changes during pregnancy in multiple sclerosis. Sequencing used immunoSEQ multiplex PCR; TCRdb keeps in-frame clones, though not all of them. The sample yields about 35,000 clones, 93% seen once. The specimen comprised CD4+ T cells from peripheral blood mononuclear cells, sampled in the first trimester of pregnancy. These receptors were obtained from a female donor with multiple sclerosis, enrolled in a pregnancy study.

This clone was counted a single time. This chain links TRBV5-4 with TRBJ2-7; tentative D call: TRBD1 (6 bases). Germline CDR1 reads SGHNT; CDR2 reads YYREEE (reference sequence). Between the trimmed V and J ends, which lost 3 bases and 0 bases, there was a span of 10 bases. CDR3 length: 14 residues. The CDR3 reads CASSSQTGSYEQYF. The CDR3 coding sequence is TGTGCCAGCAGCTCTCAGACAGGCTCCTACGAGCAGTACTTC.

The chain links TRBV9 to TRBJ2-7; the D gene is possibly TRBD1 (5 bases). The ends were cut back, 0 bases at V and 0 bases at J, with 7 bases in the middle. The CDR3 is 14 residues long. Germline assignment: CDR1 SGDLS and CDR2 YYNGEE. DNA of the CDR3: TGTGCCAGCAGCGTAGCCCAGGGCTCCTACGAGCAGTACTTC. Translation: CASSVAQGSYEQYF.

V usage is TRBV27 and J usage is TRBJ2-3, with a possible D match to TRBD2 (5 bases). The germline CDR1 and CDR2 sequences are MNHEY and SMNVEV (reference sequence). Trimming stripped 1 base from V and 0 bases from J, with 11 bases between. The CDR3 length is 16 residues. CDR3 residues: CASSLFSQRSTDTQYF. CDR3 bases: TGTGCCAGCAGTTTATTCTCCCAGCGGAGCACAGATACGCAGTATTTT.

The rearrangement links TRBV29-1 to TRBJ2-1; maybe TRBD1 (6 bases). CDR3 length: 15 residues. V was clipped by 4 bases and J by 0 bases, with 13 bases between them. Germline V gives CDR1 SQVTM, CDR2 ANQGSEA. The CDR3 DNA follows: TGCAGCGTTGGGACAGCCCAAAGCTCCTACAATGAGCAGTTCTTC. Residues: CSVGTAQSSYNEQFF.

CDR3 in amino acids: CAGEGGADYGYTF. The CDR3 coding sequence is TGTGCCGGGGAGGGGGGGGCTGACTATGGCTACACCTTC. The genes are TRBV7-9 and TRBJ1-2, with TRBD1 as a possible D gene (6 bases). This CDR3 has 13 amino acids. Germline V CDR1 and CDR2: SEHNR, FQNEAQ (reference sequence). V was cut by 11 bases and J by 3 bases, with 16 bases left in between.

V gene TRBV29-1 combines with J gene TRBJ2-5; 8 bases match TRBD1. Per germline, CDR1 SQVTM and CDR2 ANQGSEA. With 7 bases clipped from V and 5 bases from J, the junction kept 3 bases outside the gene matches. The CDR3 has 11 residues. CDR3 sequence reads: CSARDRETQYF. Written as DNA, the CDR3 is TGCAGCGCCCGGGACAGGGAGACCCAGTACTTC. The whole variable domain, filled in from reference TRBV29-1 and TRBJ2-5, reads SAVISQKPSRDICQRGTSLTIQCQVDSQVTMMFWYRQQPGQSLTLIATANQGSEATYESGFVIDKFPISRPNLTFSTLTVSNMSPEDSSIYLCSARDRETQYFGPGTRLLVL.

This rearrangement joins TRBV30 to TRBJ2-7; D might be TRBD2 (5 bases). The CDR3 runs to 13 residues. V lost 3 bases to trimming and J lost 2 bases, with 11 bases between them. Germline lookup yields CDR1 GTSNPN and CDR2 SVGIG (reference sequence). The chain's CDR3 is CAWRLPGAYEQYF. CDR3 DNA: TGTGCCTGGAGACTCCCCGGGGCCTACGAGCAGTACTTC.

The rearrangement links TRBV27 to TRBJ2-1, with 9 bases lining up with TRBD2. There are 17 residues in the CDR3. Trimming removed 1 base from V and 6 bases from J; junction bases left unmatched: 10. Germline CDR1 MNHEY, CDR2 SMNVEV (reference sequence). The CDR3, as DNA: TGTGCCAGCAGTTTATGGGTCGGGGCGGGAGGGGTCAATGAGCAGTTCTTC. Its translation is CASSLWVGAGGVNEQFF.

This clone has a single count. The chain is built from TRBV4-1 and TRBJ2-4, with D maybe TRBD1 (5 bases). CDR1 and CDR2 from the germline V gene are MGHRA and YSYEKL. The V end was cut by 4 bases, the J end by 2 bases, with 21 bases between. This CDR3 is built from 18 residues. The CDR3 spells CASSPAGVRGKTKNIQYF. The DNA of the CDR3 is TGCGCCAGCAGCCCCGCAGGTGTAAGGGGCAAGACCAAAAACATTCAGTACTTC.

This clone came up once. This chain connects TRBV2 to TRBJ1-5, with D uncertain. The CDR3 length is 15 residues. Germline assignment: CDR1 SNHLY and CDR2 FYNNEI. V gave up 4 bases and J gave up 0 bases, with 10 bases separating them. CDR3 nucleotide sequence: TGTGCCAGCAGTGGTCTCTGGGCTAGCAATCAGCCCCAGCATTTT. Its protein is CASSGLWASNQPQHF.

The table lists this clone with a few counts. The J gene is TRBJ1-1, the V gene TRBV7-9, with TRBD1 as a possible D gene (6 bases). V was trimmed by 4 bases and J by 10 bases, leaving 16 bases between them. There are 13 residues in the CDR3. The germline CDR1 and CDR2 sequences are SEHNR and FQNEAQ (reference sequence). The CDR3 bases are TGTGCCAGCAGCTCGGACACAGGGTTTGCAGCTTTCTTT. Protein sequence: CASSSDTGFAAFF.

This chain connects TRBV5-1 to TRBJ2-1; 9 positions match TRBD1. The CDR3 runs 15 residues. Germline values: CDR1 SGHRS, CDR2 YFSETQ. V shed 4 bases and J 4 bases; nucleotides not matched to a gene: 6. The CDR3 DNA reads TGCGCCAGCAGCCCACGGGACAGGGAATACAATGAGCAGTTCTTC. Residues: CASSPRDREYNEQFF. The variable domain in full, with the rest retrieved from reference TRBV5-1 and TRBJ2-1, is KAGVTQTPRYLIKTRGQQVTLSCSPISGHRSVSWYQQTPGQGLQFLFEYFSETQRNKGNFPGRFSGRQFSNSRSEMNVSTLELGDSALYLCASSPRDREYNEQFFGPGTRLTVL.

This clone showed up just a few times. The chain is built from TRBV6-6 and TRBJ2-1; TRBD1 is a possible D gene (6 bases). The CDR3 consists of 12 residues. Germline V lookup: CDR1 MNHNY, CDR2 SVGAGI (reference sequence). The V gene lost 5 bases and the J gene lost 10 bases, with 12 bases spanning the gap. In DNA form, the CDR3 reads TGTGCCAGCAGTCCCGAGGGGACAGAGCAGTTCTTC. Amino acids: CASSPEGTEQFF.

The V call is TRBV15, the J call TRBJ1-5; D ambiguous. The V end was cut by 1 base, the J end by 1 base, with 20 bases between. The CDR3 loop spans 19 amino acids. CDR1 is LNHNV and CDR2 is YYDKDF in the germline V gene (reference sequence). The CDR3, as DNA: TGTGCCACCAGCAGAGGTTTATGGCATCTATCGGGAAGCAATCAGCCCCAGCATTTT. Translating it yields CATSRGLWHLSGSNQPQHF.

This chain joins TRBV5-4 and TRBJ1-1; 7 bases agree with TRBD1. This CDR3 is built from 14 residues. The germline CDR1 and CDR2 sequences are SGHNT and YYREEE (reference sequence). With V trimmed by 4 bases and J by 1 base, 4 bases remained unmatched. In DNA, the CDR3 is TGTGCCAGCAGCCTAAGGACAGGGAACACTGAAGCTTTCTTT. This encodes CASSLRTGNTEAFF.

The CDR3 bases are TGTGCCAGCAGTTCTCACGACAGGGGGCTCTATGGCTACACCTTC. Protein product: CASSSHDRGLYGYTF. The genes are TRBV6-5 and TRBJ1-2; 10 nucleotides match TRBD1. V gave up 4 bases and J gave up 4 bases; unmatched junction bases: 6. The germline V gene encodes CDR1 MNHEY and CDR2 SVGAGI. This CDR3 region has 15 residues.

This clone was seen just once. The J gene is TRBJ2-2, the V gene TRBV2; TRBD1 matches at 7 bases. The CDR3 extends over 13 amino acids. Germline CDR1 is SNHLY and CDR2 is FYNNEI. Trimming took 6 bases from V and 5 from J; bases not matched to a gene: 3. CDR3 residues: CASSRQGTGELFF. DNA for the CDR3: TGTGCCAGCAGCCGACAGGGAACCGGGGAGCTGTTTTTT.

DNA for the CDR3: TGTGCCAGCAGTACCGGGACAGGGGCTAACGAGCAGTACTTC. Translated: CASSTGTGANEQYF. The rearrangement joins TRBV28 to TRBJ2-7, with 10 bases identical to TRBD1. Germline V lookup: CDR1 MDHEN, CDR2 SYDVKM. The V segment lost 5 bases and the J segment 5 bases; nucleotides outside the gene matches: 6. This CDR3 region has 14 residues.

The rearrangement joins TRBV30 to TRBJ1-1; weak D call: TRBD1 (5 bases). CDR3 length: 15 residues. CDR1 and CDR2 from the germline V gene are GTSNPN and SVGIG (reference sequence). Trimming took off 0 bases at V and 4 bases at J, with 15 bases between the two ends. CDR3 region: CAWSVPGVRGTEAFF. DNA of the CDR3: TGTGCCTGGAGTGTACCGGGAGTTAGGGGCACTGAAGCTTTCTTT. The variable domain in full, with the rest retrieved from reference TRBV30 and TRBJ1-1, is SQTIHQWPATLVQPVGSPLSLECTVEGTSNPNLYWYRQAAGRGLQLLFYSVGIGQISSEVPQNLSASRPQDRQFILSSKKLLLSDSGFYLCAWSVPGVRGTEAFFGQGTRLTVV.

The chain recombines TRBV5-1 with TRBJ1-2, with a tentative D call TRBD1 (5 bases). Trimming removed 0 bases at V and 4 bases at J, with 13 bases between. Germline V gene sequence: CDR1 SGHRS, CDR2 YFSETQ. The CDR3 consists of 15 residues. The CDR3 sequence is CASSLAGQTSYGYTF. The DNA for the CDR3 is TGCGCCAGCAGCTTGGCCGGACAAACTTCCTATGGCTACACCTTC.

This chain uses TRBV6-5 with TRBJ1-1; a weak D match, TRBD1 (6 bases). CDR3 length: 14 amino acids. Germline V gene sequence: CDR1 MNHEY, CDR2 SVGAGI. The ends were cut back, 5 bases at V and 10 bases at J, with 20 bases in the middle. The chain's CDR3 is CASSPANTGRIAFF. The CDR3 DNA sequence: TGTGCCAGCAGTCCCGCCAACACAGGGCGGATAGCTTTCTTT.

This clone came up a few times. The chain combines TRBV5-1 with TRBJ2-4, with TRBD1 matching 8 bases. V shed 4 bases, J shed 0 bases, and the junction held 15 bases outside the gene matches. Germline assignment: CDR1 SGHRS and CDR2 YFSETQ. The CDR3 is 19 amino acids. CDR3 coding DNA: TGCGCCAGCAGCCCAAATGAAGGGACAGGACTGCTAGCCAAAAACATTCAGTACTTC. It translates to CASSPNEGTGLLAKNIQYF.

The CDR3 nucleotides are TGTGCCAGTAGTGTTCAGGGAGGGGAGCAGTTCTTC. It codes for CASSVQGGEQFF. The chain has TRBV19 and TRBJ2-1; 7 nucleotides line up with TRBD2. The CDR3 has 12 residues. Trimming took 5 bases from V and 10 from J; bases not matched to a gene: 5. Germline CDR1 reads LNHDA; CDR2 reads SQIVND (reference sequence).

The chain has TRBV20-1 and TRBJ2-3; a possible D gene is TRBD1 (6 bases). CDR3 size: 11 residues. Germline CDR1 reads DFQATT; CDR2 reads SNEGSKA (reference sequence). V gave up 6 bases and J gave up 13 bases, with 17 bases separating them. This CDR3 reads CSADRDNLEYF. In DNA, the CDR3 is TGCAGTGCCGACCGGGACAATTTGGAGTATTTT.

V is TRBV19 and J is TRBJ2-1; TRBD2 matches at 14 bases. Germline V gene lookup returns CDR1 LNHDA and CDR2 SQIVND (reference sequence). This CDR3 is built from 17 residues. V lost 7 bases, J lost 6 bases, and 11 bases stayed unmatched. The CDR3 DNA reads as TGTGCCAGTACCACCACCCTGGGACTAGCGGGGGTCAATGAGCAGTTCTTC. This sequence encodes CASTTTLGLAGVNEQFF. Full variable domain (remainder filled in from reference TRBV19 and TRBJ2-1): DGGITQSPKYLFRKEGQNVTLSCEQNLNHDAMYWYRQDPGQGLRLIYYSQIVNDFQKGDIAEGYSVSREKKESFPLTVTSAQKNPTAFYLCASTTTLGLAGVNEQFFGPGTRLTVL.